Below, one T cell receptor beta chain is given with its context. In its sample, this clonotype was seen a few times. Its antigen has not been determined. Base qualities are missing; no much larger clone stands one base away. Counted from cysteine to phenylalanine, this CDR3 has 13 amino acids. Only the CDR3 region is kept as DNA, spanning 39 bases read in frame from base 1. V is reduced by 8 bases and J by 5 bases, leaving a spacing of 18 bases between them. The germline V gene sets CDR1 to SQVTM and CDR2 to ANQGSEA. Stable Graves' hyperthyroidism was defined as the absence of progression to ophthalmopathy over 18 months of follow-up. The hyperthyroidism patients were between 18 and 65 years old and newly diagnosed, with a disease duration of less than 2 months. Any patient with an uncontrolled infection, another autoimmune disease, pregnancy or lactation was excluded. Diagnoses were established on the basis of clinical symptoms, serum thyroxine and TRAb, thyroid ultrasound, and orbital computed tomography. Ficoll-Paque density gradient centrifugation was used to isolate PBMCs from about 10 ml of fresh peripheral blood. Trizol reagent was used to extract total RNA, and RNA quality was then checked on an Agilent 2100 Bioanalyzer.

The source of the sample is a study of T cells in Graves' hyperthyroidism and ophthalmopathy (dated by TCRdb to the late 2010s). In the study overall: Peripheral blood samples were taken at the time of initial diagnosis, prior to any treatment. To identify TCR V-J signatures that set the groups apart, the researchers used a discovery cohort of roughly 100 patients, made up of roughly 45 with Graves' ophthalmopathy and 57 with stable Graves' hyperthyroidism. An independent validation cohort of under 20 hyperthyroidism patients and some 15 patients who later progressed to ophthalmopathy tested prospective prediction of ophthalmopathy. The 100 or so discovery patients were randomly split 7:3 into training and test sets. In addition, the study compared T-cell repertoires in thyroid tissue and in blood from about six Graves' hyperthyroidism patients. Once sampling was done, hyperthyroidism patients were given methimazole at a starting dose of 30 mg daily, whereas ophthalmopathy patients were given high-dose intravenous methylprednisolone. TCR Vbeta CDR3 sequencing of 120 to 150 peripheral blood samples (over 40 ophthalmopathy, 75 or so hyperthyroidism and approximately 17 progressor patients) is reported in the paper.

The paper as a whole reports these results and caveats: A model built on a 13 V-J signature distinguished ophthalmopathy from stable hyperthyroidism, reaching about 89% sensitivity and 81.08% specificity in cross-validation and 80%/75% in testing. In validation, the model predicted progression to ophthalmopathy with roughly 66% sensitivity and 72% to 85% specificity, a median of 6.5 months before onset. Sample size was not statistically predetermined, and blinding of investigators to group allocation was not performed. Blood samples also contained most of the expanded thyroid clonotypes (frequency above 0.001), which suggests that blood repertoires may reflect thyroid immune responses.

Amplification of TCR beta CDR3 regions was carried out from RNA transcripts. A first-round RT-PCR of the TCR CDR3 used the HTBI primer set with the Qiagen OneStep RT-PCR kit. A second multiplex PCR round built the libraries, followed by size selection and purification. Paired-end sequencing of the libraries was performed with 100 bp reads on an Illumina HiSeq2000. Regarding the original processing steps: SOAPnuke was used to process the raw data, with reads discarded if the reads contained adapters or uncalled bases, had a mean Phred below 15, or lacked an exact constant-primer or identifier match. COPE v1.2.5 was used to merge high-quality paired reads, and clonotypes were defined as unique nucleotide sequences. MiTCR v1.1 was used to align the clonotypes against IMGT TRBV, TRBD and TRBJ reference segments. The analysis was restricted to V-J combinations with a frequency above 0.0001, which together covered about 99% of the repertoires. A TCS score was defined as the ratio between F50 (clonal expansion) and ExV (chaos), using BLOSUM62-based TCRdist between CDR3 peptides within each V-J. Welch's t-statistics and random forest reduced 500 to 650 V-J features to roughly 13, which were used in a naive Bayes classifier (R e1071). In TCRdb, the public reads were trimmed at Q25 with fastp and aligned with MiXCR, with productive beta chains retained. CDR3 protein duplicates are merged, each entry listing the most common genes and DNA. Here the V and J calls rest on TCRdb's processing, not on the authors' analysis. For this sample there are roughly 700,000 distinct CDR3 sequences; approximately 14% appear just once. The ten most abundant clones make up roughly 10% of the sample.

This sequence uses TRBV29-1 and TRBJ1-2; the D gene is unclear. The sequence came from a woman between 18 and 29 years old with Graves' hyperthyroidism. Sequencing input: blood. The nucleotide sequence is given as TGCAGCACCACCGACATGTCTCCGTATGGCTACACCTTC. Its protein product is CSTTDMSPYGYTF.